Listed below are T cell receptor beta chains from one sample, sequenced in a study of identical twins' blood T cells. From the 5' RACE reads, TCRdb called clonotypes with MiXCR, one entry per CDR3 protein. The sample yields 350,000 to 400,000 distinct CDR3 sequences, about 28% seen once. The source material was PBMCs. The receptors come from a woman between 18 and 50 years old in good health. Both conserved end residues are part of each CDR3. Each record gives: CDR3 DNA, CDR3 protein, V gene, D gene, clone size, J gene. The D gene is left open where the match is weak. A row's size may be missing; if present it is once, few, many or a size class.

TGCAGCGTTGGTAGCGGGAGGGCCGACGAGCAGTACTTC,CSVGSGRADEQYF,TRBV29-1,TRBD2,NA,TRBJ2-7
TGTGCCAGCCGAGGCGCGTTGGACACTGAAGCTTTCTTT,CASRGALDTEAFF,TRBV18,NA,NA,TRBJ1-1
TGTGCCAGCAGCTTTACGGGGTGGCGCAATCAGCCCCAGCATTTT,CASSFTGWRNQPQHF,TRBV5-5,NA,NA,TRBJ1-5
TGCAGTGCTAGAGCTCGCGGGCGGGGGGCCAACGTCCTGACTTTC,CSARARGRGANVLTF,TRBV20-1,NA,NA,TRBJ2-6
TGTGCCAGCAGCTCAATACCCCCGCAAGGGGCCCAGTACTTC,CASSSIPPQGAQYF,TRBV11-2,NA,NA,TRBJ2-5
TGTGCCAGCAGCGTAGGGACGGGGGTGCCCCAGCATTTT,CASSVGTGVPQHF,TRBV9,NA,NA,TRBJ1-5
TGTGCCAGCAGCCTTTTAGCGGGAGCGAACTACAATGAGCAGTTCTTC,CASSLLAGANYNEQFF,TRBV7-9,TRBD2,NA,TRBJ2-1
TGTGCCAGCAGCTGGACAGGTCGCACCTGGGAGCTGTTTTTT,CASSWTGRTWELFF,TRBV6-6,TRBD1,NA,TRBJ2-2
TGTGCCAGCAGCAAACAGGGTTATCAGCCCCAGCATTTT,CASSKQGYQPQHF,TRBV7-2,NA,few,TRBJ1-5
TGTGCCAGCAGTGAAGGGACAGGGGCGATGAGCAATCAGCCCCAGCATTTT,CASSEGTGAMSNQPQHF,TRBV6-1,TRBD1,NA,TRBJ1-5
TGTGCCAGCACTCCGACTAGTTACAATGAGCAGTTCTTC,CASTPTSYNEQFF,TRBV25-1,NA,NA,TRBJ2-1
TGCAGTGCTAGAATACAGGGCGTCACTGAAGCTTTCTTT,CSARIQGVTEAFF,TRBV20-1,NA,many,TRBJ1-1
TGTGCCAGTAGATCCAGGGGCATTGGCACTGAAGCTTTCTTT,CASRSRGIGTEAFF,TRBV19,NA,NA,TRBJ1-1
TGTGCCAGCAGCGTTGGGGGATCGAACACTGAAGCTTTCTTT,CASSVGGSNTEAFF,TRBV9,NA,few,TRBJ1-1
TGTGCCAGCAGCCGTCGACAGGCGCGGGATCAAGAGACCCAGTACTTC,CASSRRQARDQETQYF,TRBV7-8,NA,NA,TRBJ2-5
TGTGCCAACAGCTTGTGGGGAAATGACGAGCAGTACTTC,CANSLWGNDEQYF,TRBV7-9,NA,NA,TRBJ2-7
TGTGCCAGCAGTGACGAGGCACCACAGCCCCAGCATTTT,CASSDEAPQPQHF,TRBV6-4,NA,few,TRBJ1-5
TGTGCCAGCAGCTCCGGGACAGCCTCCTACAATGAGCAGTTCTTC,CASSSGTASYNEQFF,TRBV7-2,TRBD1,NA,TRBJ2-1
TGTGCCAGCAGTTTAGCTGGCGGACGCAGCGGGGAGCTGTTTTTT,CASSLAGGRSGELFF,TRBV28,NA,many,TRBJ2-2
TGTGCCAGCAGTTACTCGAGCCGTGGGAGGGAACAGACTGAAGCTTTCTTT,CASSYSSRGREQTEAFF,TRBV6-2/TRBV6-3,NA,NA,TRBJ1-1
TGTGCCATCAGCGGTGGGACTAGCGGGAGTAATGAGCAGTTCTTC,CAISGGTSGSNEQFF,TRBV10-3,TRBD2,NA,TRBJ2-1
TGTGCCAGCAGCTTAGGAGCCTCGAATGTTGGGGCCCAGCATTTT,CASSLGASNVGAQHF,TRBV7-9,NA,few,TRBJ1-5
TGTGCCAGCAGCTTATCAGGGGCCCAGACCGGGGAGCTGTTTTTT,CASSLSGAQTGELFF,TRBV7-9,NA,few,TRBJ2-2
TGTGCCAGCAGTGAAGCACTCGGCGGAAGGACACCCCTCCACTTT,CASSEALGGRTPLHF,TRBV6-1,NA,NA,TRBJ1-6
TGTGCCAGCGGCGTATGGGGTCCCCAGCATTTT,CASGVWGPQHF,TRBV12-3/TRBV12-4,NA,NA,TRBJ1-5
TGTGTCAGTAGTATTGCCCCCGGGACGGTACACATCGAAGCTTTCTTT,CVSSIAPGTVHIEAFF,TRBV19,NA,NA,TRBJ1-1
TGTGCCATCAGCCCGACAGGCCGTAATGAGCAGTTCTTC,CAISPTGRNEQFF,TRBV10-3,NA,few,TRBJ2-1